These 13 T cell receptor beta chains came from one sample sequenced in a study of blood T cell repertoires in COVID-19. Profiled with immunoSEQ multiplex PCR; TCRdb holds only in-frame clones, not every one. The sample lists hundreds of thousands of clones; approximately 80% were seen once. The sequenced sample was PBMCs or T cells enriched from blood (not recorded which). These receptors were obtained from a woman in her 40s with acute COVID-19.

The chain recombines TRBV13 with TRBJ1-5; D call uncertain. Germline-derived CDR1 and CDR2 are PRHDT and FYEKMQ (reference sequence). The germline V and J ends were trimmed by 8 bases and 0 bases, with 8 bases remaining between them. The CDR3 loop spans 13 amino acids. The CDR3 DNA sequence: TGTGCCAGCGTAAGAGGTAGCAATCAGCCCCAGCATTTT. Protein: CASVRGSNQPQHF.

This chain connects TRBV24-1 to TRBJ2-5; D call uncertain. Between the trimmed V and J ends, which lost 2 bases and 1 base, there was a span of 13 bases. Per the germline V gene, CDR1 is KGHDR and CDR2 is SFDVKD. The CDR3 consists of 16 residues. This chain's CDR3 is CATSDYRPSAQETQYF. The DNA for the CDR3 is TGTGCCACCAGTGATTACCGACCGAGCGCCCAAGAGACCCAGTACTTC.

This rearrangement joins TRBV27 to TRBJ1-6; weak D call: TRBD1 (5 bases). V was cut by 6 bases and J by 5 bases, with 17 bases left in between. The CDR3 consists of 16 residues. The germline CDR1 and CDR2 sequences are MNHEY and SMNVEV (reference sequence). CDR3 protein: CASREGQSRHNSPLHF. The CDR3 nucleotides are TGTGCCAGCAGGGAAGGACAATCGCGTCATAATTCACCCCTCCACTTT.

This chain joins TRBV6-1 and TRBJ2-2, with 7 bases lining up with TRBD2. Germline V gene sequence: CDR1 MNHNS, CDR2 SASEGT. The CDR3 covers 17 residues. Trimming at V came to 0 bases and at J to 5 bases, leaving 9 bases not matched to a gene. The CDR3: CASSEAVKRGRTGELFF. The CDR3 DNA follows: TGTGCCAGCAGTGAAGCGGTCAAGCGGGGTAGGACCGGGGAGCTGTTTTTT.

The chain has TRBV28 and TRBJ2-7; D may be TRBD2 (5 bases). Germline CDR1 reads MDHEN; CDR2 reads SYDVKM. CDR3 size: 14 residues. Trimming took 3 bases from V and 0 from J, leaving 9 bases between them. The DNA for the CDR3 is TGTGCCAGCAGTTTGATCGGGGACTCCTACGAGCAGTACTTC. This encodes CASSLIGDSYEQYF.

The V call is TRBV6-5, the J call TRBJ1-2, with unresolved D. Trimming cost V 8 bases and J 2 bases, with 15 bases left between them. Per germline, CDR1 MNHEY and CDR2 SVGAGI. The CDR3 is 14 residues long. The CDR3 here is CASVTWGGNYGYTF. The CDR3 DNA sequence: TGTGCCAGCGTTACGTGGGGAGGAAACTATGGCTACACCTTC.

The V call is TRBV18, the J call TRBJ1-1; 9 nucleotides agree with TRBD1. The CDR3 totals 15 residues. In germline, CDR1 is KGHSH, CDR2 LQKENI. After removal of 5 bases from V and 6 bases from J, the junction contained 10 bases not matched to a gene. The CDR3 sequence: CASSSRARQGAEAFF. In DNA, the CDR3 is TGTGCCAGCTCATCCCGAGCCCGACAGGGGGCTGAAGCTTTCTTT.

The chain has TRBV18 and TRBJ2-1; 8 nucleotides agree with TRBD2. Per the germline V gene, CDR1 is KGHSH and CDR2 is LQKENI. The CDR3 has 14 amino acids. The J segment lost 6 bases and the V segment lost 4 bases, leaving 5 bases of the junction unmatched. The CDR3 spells CASSQSGRSNEQFF. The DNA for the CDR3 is TGTGCCAGCTCACAGAGCGGGAGAAGCAATGAGCAGTTCTTC. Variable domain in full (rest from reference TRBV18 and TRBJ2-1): NAGVMQNPRHLVRRRGQEARLRCSPMKGHSHVYWYRQLPEEGLKFMVYLQKENIIDESGMPKERFSAEFPKEGPSILRIQQVVRGDSAAYFCASSQSGRSNEQFFGPGTRLTVL.

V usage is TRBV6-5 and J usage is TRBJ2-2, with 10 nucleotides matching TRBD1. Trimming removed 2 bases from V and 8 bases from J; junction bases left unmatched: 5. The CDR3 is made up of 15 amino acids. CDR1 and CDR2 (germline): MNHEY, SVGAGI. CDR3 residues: CASSYGTGVSGELFF. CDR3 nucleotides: TGTGCCAGCAGTTACGGGACAGGGGTTTCAGGGGAGCTGTTTTTT.

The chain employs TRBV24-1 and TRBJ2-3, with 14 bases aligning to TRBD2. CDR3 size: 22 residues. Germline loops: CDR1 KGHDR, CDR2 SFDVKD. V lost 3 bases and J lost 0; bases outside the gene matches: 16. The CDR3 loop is CATSDHDWTSGGPISSTDTQYF. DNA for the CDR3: TGTGCCACCAGTGATCACGACTGGACTAGCGGGGGGCCCATCTCTAGCACAGATACGCAGTATTTT.

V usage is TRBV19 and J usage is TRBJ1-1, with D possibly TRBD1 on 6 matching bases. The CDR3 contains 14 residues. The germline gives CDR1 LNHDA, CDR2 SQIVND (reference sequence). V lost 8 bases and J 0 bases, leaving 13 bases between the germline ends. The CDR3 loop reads CASASRTVNTEAFF. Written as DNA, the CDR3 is TGTGCCAGTGCTTCAAGGACAGTGAACACTGAAGCTTTCTTT.

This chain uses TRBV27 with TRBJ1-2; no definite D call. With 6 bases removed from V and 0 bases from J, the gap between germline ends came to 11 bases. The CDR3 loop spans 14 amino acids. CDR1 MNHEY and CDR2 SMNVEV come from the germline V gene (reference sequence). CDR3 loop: CASSPRPSNYGYTF. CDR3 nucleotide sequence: TGTGCCAGCAGCCCTAGACCGTCTAACTATGGCTACACCTTC.

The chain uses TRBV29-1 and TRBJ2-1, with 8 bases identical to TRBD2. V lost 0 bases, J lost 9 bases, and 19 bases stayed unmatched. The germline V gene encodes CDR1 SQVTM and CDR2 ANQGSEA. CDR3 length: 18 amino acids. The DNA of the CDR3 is TGCAGCGTTGAAGATCTTAGGTTTTGGGGACTAGGGGGGACTGAGCAGTTCTTC. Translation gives CSVEDLRFWGLGGTEQFF.